Sequencing of this T cell receptor (beta chain) was carried out in a study of blood T cell repertoires in COVID-19. CDR3 length: 17 amino acids. Data came from immunoSEQ multiplex PCR; TCRdb stores just in-frame clones and leaves some out. Of about 83,000 clones in the sample, around 84% were seen once. The chain links TRBV21-1 to TRBJ1-2; the table's TRBD1 call for D was not verified on the DNA. TRBV21-1 is reported as a pseudogene. The sample consisted of peripheral blood. The TCR sequence derives from a woman of 80 years or more in a cohort sampled during active or convalescent COVID-19. The CDR3 here is CASSRRTAAIQLWGYTF. The CDR3 DNA is TGTGCCAGCAGCAGAAGGACAGCGGCCATACAACTATGGGGCTACACCTTC.